This T cell receptor beta chain was captured by sequencing in a study of OX40 agonist ivuxolimab in advanced cancers. Looking at the study overall: A male proportion of 82.7% was recorded, with mean age approximately 57 years and range roughly 23 to 90. The study's findings and limits: Expanded clones belonging to CD8+ T cells outnumbered, on average, those of CD4+. Clonal expansion was seen in CD4+ and CD8+ blood T cells by week 6 at 0.1 to 3.0 mg/kg.

Drawing of blood for sampling happened at baseline, at cycle 4 day 1, and at cycle 7 day 1. This CDR3 comprises 14 residues. Germline lookup yields CDR1 SQVTM and CDR2 ANQGSEA. The junction had 7 bases not matched to a gene; V was cut back by 4 bases and J by 4 bases. The table lists this clone with a count of one. The antigen is not known. Sequenced by immunoSEQ multiplex PCR; TCRdb stores in-frame clones only, minus some. This table holds tens of thousands of clones, about 86% found once. The rearrangement joins TRBV29-1 to TRBJ2-1; 7 bases map to TRBD2. The TCR sequence derives from an adult with an advanced solid tumor such as melanoma, head and neck, liver or kidney cancer. The sequencing used CD4+ or CD8+ T cells sorted from blood, collected in a trial of the OX40 agonist ivuxolimab. The CDR3 loop reads CSVGSPGLYNEQFF. DNA of the CDR3: TGCAGCGTTGGCAGCCCGGGACTATACAATGAGCAGTTCTTC.